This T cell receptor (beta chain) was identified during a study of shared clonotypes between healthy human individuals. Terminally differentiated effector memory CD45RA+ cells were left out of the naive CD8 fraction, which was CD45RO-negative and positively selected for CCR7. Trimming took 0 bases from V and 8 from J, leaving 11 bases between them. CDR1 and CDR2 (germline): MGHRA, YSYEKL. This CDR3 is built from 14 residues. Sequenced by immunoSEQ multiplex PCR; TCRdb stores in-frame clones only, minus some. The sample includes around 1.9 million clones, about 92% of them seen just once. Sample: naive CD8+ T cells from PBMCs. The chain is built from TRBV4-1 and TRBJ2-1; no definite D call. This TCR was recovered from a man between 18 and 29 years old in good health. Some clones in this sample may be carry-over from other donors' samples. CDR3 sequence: CASSQEWALYEQFF. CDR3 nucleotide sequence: TGCGCCAGCAGCCAAGAATGGGCCCTCTATGAGCAGTTCTTC.